This TCR beta chain was recovered during a study of blood T cell repertoires in COVID-19. Study summary: Acute-phase and convalescent COVID-19 samples originated in the United States, Italy and Spain.

Per the authors' pipeline: Scientists estimated how many nucleated cells there were by amplifying reference gene primers. Sequencing was performed with immunoSEQ multiplex PCR; in TCRdb, only in-frame clones are kept and a portion is missing. V and J calls plus clone size are reproduced from that table; the DNA served to infer D and trimming. The top ten hold more than 2% of the sample, which has roughly 220,000 clones, approximately 83% seen once. The germline V and J ends were trimmed by 3 bases and 2 bases, with 6 bases remaining between them. The CDR3 contains 13 residues. Germline V CDR1 and CDR2: LNHNV, YYDKDF (reference sequence).

The rearrangement links TRBV15 to TRBJ2-3; D gene uncertain. The clonotype originates from a woman in her sixties with acute or convalescent COVID-19. The specimen sequenced was peripheral blood. The CDR3 spells CATSSPPTDTQYF. CDR3 nucleotides: TGTGCCACCAGCAGCCCTCCCACAGATACGCAGTATTTT.